These T cell receptor beta chains were read from a single sample in a study of T cell repertoires in cytomegalovirus infection. MiXCR, applied by TCRdb to the reads, yields one record per CDR3 protein. The sample has about 890,000 distinct CDR3 sequences; roughly 30% are singletons. The antigens of these receptors remain unknown. The material was cultured CD8+ T cells from PBMCs, obtained from culture after CMV antigen stimulation. The receptors shown here come from a human donor in good health (CMV status not recorded). Some clones in this sample may be carry-over from other donors' samples. The CDR3 runs from the conserved cysteine through the conserved F or W. D genes are given only for firm matches. Not all rows give a size; the values are once, few, many and, for expanded clones, a class.

CSVNRDYGYTF	TGCAGCGTTAACAGGGACTATGGCTACACCTTC	TRBV29-1	TRBJ1-2	11	-	-
CASREGRGGYGNEQFF	TGTGCCAGCAGGGAGGGGCGGGGGGGCTATGGAAATGAGCAGTTCTTC	TRBV7-2	TRBJ2-1	16	many	TRBD2
CASSLNQGREQYF	TGTGCCAGCAGCTTAAATCAGGGTAGGGAGCAGTACTTC	TRBV7-2	TRBJ2-7	13	few	-
CASIGPPSADTQYF	TGTGCCAGCATCGGACCGCCTTCGGCAGATACGCAGTATTTT	TRBV28	TRBJ2-3	14	-	-
CASSHQGQGQGETQYF	TGTGCCAGCAGCCATCAGGGACAGGGTCAGGGTGAGACCCAGTACTTC	TRBV4-2	TRBJ2-5	16	-	TRBD1
CASSSSGRTDTQYF	TGTGCCAGCAGTTCCAGCGGCCGCACAGATACGCAGTATTTT	TRBV12-3/TRBV12-4	TRBJ2-3	14	many	-
CSVETGQGTNYGYTF	TGCAGCGTTGAAACGGGACAGGGAACTAACTATGGCTACACCTTC	TRBV29-1	TRBJ1-2	15	-	TRBD1
CASSLVSGGGGFEQFF	TGTGCCAGCAGCTTAGTATCGGGGGGAGGAGGGTTTGAGCAGTTCTTC	TRBV7-6	TRBJ2-1	16	-	TRBD2
CASMGQMDTEAFF	TGCGCCAGCATGGGACAGATGGACACTGAAGCTTTCTTT	TRBV10-1	TRBJ1-1	13	-	TRBD1
CATRVRRGYTF	TGTGCCACCCGGGTGAGGCGCGGCTACACCTTC	TRBV9	TRBJ1-2	11	-	-
CVSSWDSSSYNEQFF	TGTGTCAGCAGTTGGGACAGTAGCTCCTACAATGAGCAGTTCTTC	TRBV6-5	TRBJ2-1	15	-	TRBD1
CASAHREYNQPQHF	TGTGCCAGCGCCCACAGAGAATACAATCAGCCCCAGCATTTT	TRBV6-2/TRBV6-3	TRBJ1-5	14	-	-
CASSYLLGGENFYNSPLHF	TGTGCCAGCAGTTACTTGTTGGGCGGGGAAAACTTCTATAATTCACCCCTCCACTTT	TRBV6-5	TRBJ1-6	19	-	-
CASRTDYTDTQYF	TGTGCCAGCAGGACCGATTACACAGATACGCAGTATTTT	TRBV27	TRBJ2-3	13	-	-
CSVEIGATGETQYF	TGCAGCGTTGAAATCGGAGCGACCGGGGAGACCCAGTACTTC	TRBV29-1	TRBJ2-5	14	once	-
CASSFETGTNTEAFF	TGTGCCAGCAGCTTTGAGACAGGGACGAACACTGAAGCTTTCTTT	TRBV7-8	TRBJ1-1	15	few	TRBD1
CASSLSRWDTDTQYF	TGTGCCAGCAGTTTATCGAGGTGGGACACAGATACGCAGTATTTT	TRBV27	TRBJ2-3	15	few	-
CASSVDRILKQPQHF	TGTGCCAGCAGTGTGGACAGGATTCTCAAACAGCCCCAGCATTTT	TRBV12-3/TRBV12-4	TRBJ1-5	15	-	TRBD1
CASTDFYTGELFF	TGTGCCAGCACCGACTTTTACACCGGGGAGCTGTTTTTT	TRBV6-6	TRBJ2-2	13	-	-
CASSATGTGGSPLHF	TGTGCCAGCAGCGCCACCGGGACAGGGGGTTCACCCCTCCACTTT	TRBV9	TRBJ1-6	15	-	TRBD1
CASSGRDRRTDTQYF	TGTGCCAGCAGCGGCCGGGACAGGAGAACAGATACGCAGTATTTT	TRBV7-9	TRBJ2-3	15	few	TRBD1
CASSIGKVNQPQHF	TGTGCCAGTAGTATAGGGAAGGTAAATCAGCCCCAGCATTTT	TRBV19	TRBJ1-5	14	-	-
CASRNSGVSTDTQYF	TGTGCCAGCAGAAATAGCGGGGTCAGCACAGATACGCAGTATTTT	TRBV7-9	TRBJ2-3	15	-	TRBD2
CASSQDSPSEYYEQYF	TGCGCCAGCAGCCAAGATTCCCCATCCGAGTACTACGAGCAGTACTTC	TRBV4-1	TRBJ2-7	16	few	-
CASSFGLGRGETQYF	TGTGCCAGCAGCTTTGGACTAGGCAGGGGTGAGACCCAGTACTTC	TRBV7-3	TRBJ2-5	15	-	-
CSARELTGGERTEAFF	TGCAGTGCTAGAGAATTGACAGGGGGCGAACGGACTGAAGCTTTCTTT	TRBV20-1	TRBJ1-1	16	many	TRBD1
CASSFGGFNEQYF	TGTGCCAGCAGTTTCGGGGGTTTCAACGAGCAGTACTTC	TRBV27	TRBJ2-7	13	few	-
CASSYGLGAYEQYF	TGTGCCAGCAGCTACGGACTGGGAGCCTACGAGCAGTACTTC	TRBV7-2	TRBJ2-7	14	-	-
CASLDPGQWWEDTEAFF	TGTGCCAGTCTTGACCCGGGACAGTGGTGGGAGGACACTGAAGCTTTCTTT	TRBV19	TRBJ1-1	17	-	TRBD1
CASSLALGGWGNTIYF	TGTGCCAGCAGCTTAGCGCTGGGGGGCTGGGGAAACACCATATATTTT	TRBV7-2	TRBJ1-3	16	many	-
CASSQGTMDGYTF	TGCGCCAGCAGCCAAGGGACTATGGACGGCTACACCTTC	TRBV4-1	TRBJ1-2	13	-	-
CASSDPRGLHGYTF	TGTGCCAGCAGTGACCCCAGGGGGTTGCATGGCTACACCTTC	TRBV2	TRBJ1-2	14	-	TRBD1
CASSQTGFEQFF	TGTGCCAGCAGCCAAACAGGTTTTGAGCAGTTCTTC	TRBV27	TRBJ2-1	12	-	-
CASSSLDGPRETQYF	TGTGCCAGCAGTTCCCTGGACGGGCCCCGTGAGACCCAGTACTTC	TRBV28	TRBJ2-5	15	-	-
CASQRGGLSDEQFF	TGTGCCAGTCAAAGGGGGGGCCTTAGCGATGAGCAGTTCTTC	TRBV7-2	TRBJ2-1	14	many	-
CASRGQADGYTF	TGTGCCAGCAGGGGACAGGCTGATGGCTACACCTTC	TRBV11-3	TRBJ1-2	12	few	TRBD1
CVSSPYGAGGRDEQFF	TGTGTCAGCAGCCCGTACGGAGCGGGGGGCCGCGATGAGCAGTTCTTC	TRBV7-2	TRBJ2-1	16	-	TRBD2
CASSLPAFPYEQYF	TGTGCCAGCAGCTTACCAGCCTTTCCCTACGAGCAGTACTTC	TRBV7-9	TRBJ2-7	14	few	-
CASSQGPSTDEQFF	TGCGCCAGCAGCCAAGGGCCTAGCACTGATGAGCAGTTCTTC	TRBV4-1	TRBJ2-1	14	-	-
CASSLSVVHGDRDQETQYF	TGTGCCAGCAGTTTATCGGTAGTACACGGAGACAGGGACCAAGAGACCCAGTACTTC	TRBV12-3/TRBV12-4	TRBJ2-5	19	few	TRBD1
CASTNQGDMNTEAFF	TGTGCCAGCACTAACCAGGGGGACATGAACACTGAAGCTTTCTTT	TRBV28	TRBJ1-1	15	-	TRBD1
CASSIDSAYNEQFF	TGTGCCAGTAGTATCGATAGCGCCTACAATGAGCAGTTCTTC	TRBV19	TRBJ2-1	14	once	-
CASSLKGGGAKNIQYF	TGCGCCAGCAGCTTGAAGGGGGGGGGAGCCAAAAACATTCAGTACTTC	TRBV5-1	TRBJ2-4	16	-	-
CASSQGRWSQAGELFF	TGCGCCAGCAGCCAAGGGAGATGGAGCCAGGCCGGGGAGCTGTTTTTT	TRBV4-3	TRBJ2-2	16	few	-
CASSEAGEYTDTQYF	TGTGCCAGCAGTGAAGCGGGAGAGTACACAGATACGCAGTATTTT	TRBV2	TRBJ2-3	15	-	-